The clone carrying this T cell receptor (beta chain) was recorded a few times. The sample is drawn from a study of blood T cell repertoires in COVID-19. The CDR3 consists of 12 residues. Deletions cut 6 bases from V and 5 bases from J, with 14 bases between. The germline V gene has CDR1 GTSNPN and CDR2 SVGIG (reference sequence). Original handling: Counts of nucleated cells, estimated from reference gene primer amplification, were obtained. The method was immunoSEQ multiplex PCR; TCRdb's version includes in-frame clones alone and lacks a portion of them. D and trimming were read from the DNA, whereas the V and J calls and clone size are those reported in that table. Of approximately 280,000 clones listed, about 81% are singletons.

The clonotype comes from a human donor with COVID-19, enrolled during active disease. The donor label of this sample is uncertain. The rearrangement joins TRBV30 to TRBJ2-7; tentative D call: TRBD2 (5 bases). The sample taken for sequencing was peripheral blood. CDR3 coding DNA: TGTGCCTGTACCAGGACTCGAGACGAGCAGTACTTC. This sequence encodes CACTRTRDEQYF.